The 27 T cell receptor beta chains presented below share a single source sample, sequenced in a study of response to subunit inactivated influenza vaccine. TCRdb ran MiXCR on the RT-PCR reads and lists one entry per CDR3 protein. The top ten clones hold approximately 3% of a sample with around 530,000 distinct CDR3 sequences, approximately 16% of them seen once. The specimen was CD4+ T cells sorted from PBMCs, collected around 2 years after vaccination. These receptors originate from a man in his fifties or sixties who received an inactivated influenza vaccine.

This clonotype came up many times. The J gene is TRBJ1-5, the V gene TRBV7-9, with unresolved D. The CDR3 runs to 13 residues. Looked up from germline, CDR1 is SEHNR and CDR2 is FQNEAQ (reference sequence). Trimming took off 0 bases at V and 6 bases at J, with 6 bases between the two ends. As DNA, the CDR3 is TGTGCCAGCAGCTTAGCCTTAGGTCAGCCCCAGCATTTT. Its translation: CASSLALGQPQHF.

This clonotype was found a few times. The rearrangement uses TRBV11-1 and TRBJ2-1; 7 bases align to TRBD2. Unmatched junction bases numbered 11, after V lost 4 bases and J lost 5 bases. The length of the CDR3 is 16 residues. The germline V gene has CDR1 SGHAT and CDR2 FQDESV (reference sequence). The CDR3 DNA reads as TGTGCCAGCAGCTCCCGTCAACGCGGGAGAGACAATGAGCAGTTCTTC. Translation gives CASSSRQRGRDNEQFF. Full variable domain (missing parts from reference TRBV11-1 and TRBJ2-1): EAEVAQSPRYKITEKSQAVAFWCDPISGHATLYWYRQILGQGPELLVQFQDESVVDDSQLPKDRFSAERLKGVDSTLKIQPAELGDSAMYLCASSSRQRGRDNEQFFGPGTRLTVL.

This clonotype was seen more than once but under ten times. V is TRBV7-9 and J is TRBJ2-5; 10 bases match TRBD1. The CDR3 sequence is 15 residues long. J gave up 4 bases and V 4 bases, and 6 bases lay outside the gene matches. From germline, CDR1 is SEHNR and CDR2 FQNEAQ (reference sequence). In DNA form, the CDR3 reads TGTGCCAGCAGCTCGACCTGGACAGGGGGAGAGACCCAGTACTTC. This sequence encodes CASSSTWTGGETQYF.

V gene TRBV5-1 combines with J gene TRBJ2-2; 10 nucleotides agree with TRBD2. Germline V gives CDR1 SGHRS, CDR2 YFSETQ. The V segment lost 0 bases and the J segment 2 bases; nucleotides outside the gene matches: 7. The CDR3 loop spans 18 amino acids. The CDR3 nucleotides read TGCGCCAGCAGCTTGGATGGGCTAGCGGGGGCCAACACCGGGGAGCTGTTTTTT. Its translation: CASSLDGLAGANTGELFF.

CDR3: CASSPADRGTETQYF. The CDR3 DNA is TGTGCCAGCAGTCCAGCGGACAGGGGGACGGAGACCCAGTACTTC. The J gene is TRBJ2-5, the V gene TRBV7-2, with TRBD1 identical over 10 bases. Per the germline V gene, CDR1 is SGHTA and CDR2 is FQGNSA. The CDR3 runs to 15 residues. Losses at the gene ends were 6 bases for V and 5 bases for J; bases not matched to a gene: 9.

V usage is TRBV4-3 and J usage is TRBJ2-1; D may be TRBD1 or TRBD2 (5 bases each). The germline V and J ends were trimmed by 1 base and 10 bases, with 8 bases remaining between them. CDR1 is LGHNA, CDR2 YSLEER, per germline. This CDR3 is 12 amino acids long. CDR3 coding DNA: TGCGCCAGCAGCCAAGTGGGACGGGAGCAGTTCTTC. Translation: CASSQVGREQFF.

This clonotype was counted between two and nine times. CDR3 region: CASSLDGSNTGELFF. The CDR3 DNA reads as TGCGCCAGCAGCTTGGATGGTTCGAACACCGGGGAGCTGTTTTTT. This sequence joins TRBV5-1 and TRBJ2-2; D remains unclear. The V and J ends lost 0 bases and 0 bases respectively, with 6 bases between them. CDR1 is SGHRS and CDR2 is YFSETQ in the germline V gene. The CDR3 totals 15 residues.

This clonotype has only a few counts. V usage is TRBV4-1 and J usage is TRBJ2-7; 8 bases are shared with TRBD1. The CDR3 extends over 14 amino acids. Unmatched junction bases numbered 7, after V lost 2 bases and J lost 7 bases. Per the germline V gene, CDR1 is MGHRA and CDR2 is YSYEKL. In DNA form, the CDR3 reads TGCGCCAGCAGCCAATATAGACAGGGGAGTGAGCAGTACTTC. Its translation: CASSQYRQGSEQYF.

This clonotype appeared many times. The chain links TRBV20-1 to TRBJ1-5; possible D gene TRBD1, 6 bases. V lost 1 base and J 6 bases, leaving 13 bases between the germline ends. This CDR3 spans 14 amino acids. CDR1 is DFQATT, CDR2 SNEGSKA, per germline (reference sequence). In DNA form, the CDR3 reads TGCAGTGCTAGAGTTTCCGGGGGCCGTCAGCCCCAGCATTTT. This gives the protein CSARVSGGRQPQHF.

This clonotype was observed at least ten times. The chain carries TRBV14 and TRBJ2-3; 7 positions match TRBD1. The CDR3 loop spans 15 amino acids. V lost 1 base, J lost 10 bases, and 11 bases stayed unmatched. In germline, CDR1 is SGHDN, CDR2 FVKESK. The CDR3: CASSQVQGVKQAQYF. CDR3 in DNA: TGTGCCAGCAGCCAAGTTCAGGGGGTTAAACAAGCGCAGTATTTT.

The chain is built from TRBV27 and TRBJ2-3; 8 bases fit TRBD1. The germline CDR1 and CDR2 sequences are MNHEY and SMNVEV (reference sequence). V shed 6 bases and J 0 bases; nucleotides not matched to a gene: 8. This CDR3 contains 16 residues. The CDR3 region is CASRNSGQVSTDTQYF. The CDR3 DNA sequence: TGTGCCAGCAGGAACTCGGGACAGGTCAGCACAGATACGCAGTATTTT.

This clonotype was picked up a small number of times. The V call is TRBV18, the J call TRBJ1-5; D possibly corresponds to TRBD1 (5 bases). Germline V gene data show CDR1 as KGHSH and CDR2 as LQKENI. This CDR3 has 15 amino acids. V shed 1 base and J shed 2 bases, with 9 bases lying between them. CDR3 coding DNA: TGTGCCAGCTCACCACAGGGGTCGGGCAATCAGCCCCAGCATTTT. Translated: CASSPQGSGNQPQHF.

This clonotype was observed a handful of times. As DNA, the CDR3 is TGTGCCAGCAGTGAGTACAGACAGGGCCTAGGGACCGGGGAGCTGTTTTTT. This encodes CASSEYRQGLGTGELFF. V gene TRBV25-1 combines with J gene TRBJ2-2; 7 nucleotides align to TRBD1. The germline gives CDR1 MGHDK, CDR2 SYGVNS. This CDR3 contains 17 residues. V trimming: 3 bases; J trimming: 5 bases; junction bases outside the gene matches: 12.

This sequence joins TRBV20-1 and TRBJ2-3; TRBD2 matches 7 bases. Trimming cost V 6 bases and J 2 bases; bases outside gene matches: 8. The germline V gene encodes CDR1 DFQATT and CDR2 SNEGSKA (reference sequence). The CDR3 extends over 14 amino acids. This CDR3 is CSAKKAGDTDTQYF. CDR3 nucleotide sequence: TGCAGTGCCAAAAAGGCGGGGGACACAGATACGCAGTATTTT.

This clonotype appeared many times. The V call is TRBV20-1, the J call TRBJ2-5, with 9 nucleotides matching TRBD2. With V trimmed by 1 base and J by 4 bases, 1 base remained unmatched. The germline V gene has CDR1 DFQATT and CDR2 SNEGSKA (reference sequence). The CDR3 totals 13 residues. The chain's CDR3 is CSARGSGRETQYF. Written as DNA, the CDR3 is TGCAGTGCTAGAGGTAGCGGGAGAGAGACCCAGTACTTC.

This chain uses TRBV3-1 with TRBJ2-1; TRBD2 matches at 8 bases. The V gene end was trimmed by 1 base and the J gene end by 3 bases; junction bases not matched to a gene: 5. CDR3 length: 16 amino acids. Germline V gives CDR1 LGHDT, CDR2 YNNKEL (reference sequence). The CDR3 region has the DNA TGTGCCAGCAGCCAAGGCAGCGGGAGACGCTACAATGAGCAGTTCTTC. It codes for CASSQGSGRRYNEQFF.

There are many counts of this clonotype. V and J are TRBV7-2 and TRBJ1-2; no clear D gene. Germline values: CDR1 SGHTA, CDR2 FQGNSA. This CDR3 is 13 amino acids long. The V and J ends lost 5 bases and 8 bases respectively, with 15 bases between them. The CDR3 spells CASSLAAPGGYTF. The CDR3 DNA follows: TGTGCCAGCAGCCTCGCGGCCCCAGGCGGCTACACCTTC.

This clonotype has at least ten counts. The chain has TRBV6-5 and TRBJ2-7; 7 positions agree with TRBD1. This CDR3 has 15 residues. V lost 2 bases and J lost 0; bases outside the gene matches: 4. Germline CDR1 reads MNHEY; CDR2 reads SVGAGI. CDR3 DNA: TGTGCCAGCAGTTACGGGGCAGGGGGCTCCTACGAGCAGTACTTC. Its protein product is CASSYGAGGSYEQYF.

This clonotype was seen a single time. The V call is TRBV20-1, the J call TRBJ2-1; TRBD2 agrees at 10 bases. This CDR3 has 15 residues. CDR1 and CDR2 from the germline V gene are DFQATT and SNEGSKA (reference sequence). V shed 3 bases and J 5 bases; nucleotides not matched to a gene: 7. The CDR3 region is CSASAPLAGNNEQFF. The CDR3, as DNA: TGCAGTGCTAGCGCCCCACTAGCGGGGAACAATGAGCAGTTCTTC.

This rearrangement joins TRBV20-1 to TRBJ2-5, with D possibly being TRBD1 or TRBD2 (5 bases each). This CDR3 has 15 amino acids. Deletions cut 0 bases from V and 5 bases from J, with 16 bases between. Germline V lookup: CDR1 DFQATT, CDR2 SNEGSKA (reference sequence). The CDR3 protein is CSARDGRGVMETQYF. CDR3 nucleotide sequence: TGCAGTGCTAGAGACGGCAGAGGGGTAATGGAGACCCAGTACTTC.

The rearrangement joins TRBV5-4 to TRBJ2-4; unclear D gene. The CDR3 loop spans 14 amino acids. Germline V lookup: CDR1 SGHNT, CDR2 YYREEE (reference sequence). V gave up 0 bases and J gave up 5 bases, with 9 bases separating them. In nucleotides, the CDR3 is TGTGCCAGCAGCTTGGCCCTAAATCAAAACATTCAGTACTTC. Translating gives CASSLALNQNIQYF.

This clonotype occurred many times. The V call is TRBV7-2, the J call TRBJ2-3; D is uncertain. This CDR3 is built from 15 residues. Germline-derived CDR1 and CDR2 are SGHTA and FQGNSA. The germline V and J ends were trimmed by 2 bases and 2 bases, with 11 bases remaining between them. CDR3 sequence: CASSLWTLHTDTQYF. The CDR3 DNA reads as TGTGCCAGCAGCTTATGGACGCTGCACACAGATACGCAGTATTTT.

This clonotype was detected only a few times. This rearrangement joins TRBV5-1 to TRBJ2-3; no clear D gene. The CDR3 is 13 amino acids. CDR1 is SGHRS, CDR2 YFSETQ, per germline. Trimming took 2 bases from V and 5 from J, leaving 9 bases between them. The CDR3: CASSFPGGDTQYF. The CDR3 region has the DNA TGCGCCAGCAGCTTCCCGGGTGGAGATACGCAGTATTTT.

This clonotype has only a few counts. Germline and junction disagree at one end, which may indicate a read error. The chain combines TRBV12-3 or TRBV12-4 with TRBJ1-5; 8 bases map to TRBD1. The CDR3 is 19 residues long. The CDR3 loop is CARSASVGQGRGSNQPQHF. The DNA of the CDR3 is TGTGCCCGCAGTGCCTCCGTAGGACAGGGAAGGGGGAGCAATCAGCCCCAGCATTTT.

This clonotype was observed at least ten times. The chain uses TRBV6-1 and TRBJ2-7, with D possibly being TRBD2 (5 bases). CDR1 MNHNS and CDR2 SASEGT come from the germline V gene. Trimming took 7 bases from V and 0 from J, leaving 13 bases between them. The length of the CDR3 is 14 residues. The CDR3 sequence: CASTYHRDSYEQYF. The CDR3 bases are TGTGCCAGCACCTACCATCGGGACTCCTACGAGCAGTACTTC.

This clonotype came up a few times. The chain combines TRBV5-4 with TRBJ2-3; D gene ambiguous. Trimming shortened V by 3 bases and J by 4 bases, and 9 bases separated the two germline ends. The CDR3 is 13 residues long. Germline CDR1 and CDR2: SGHNT and YYREEE (reference sequence). For the CDR3, the DNA is TGTGCCAGCAGCTCGAAAGTATCAGATACGCAGTATTTT. This sequence encodes CASSSKVSDTQYF.

This clonotype was detected only a few times. The V gene is TRBV4-2, the J gene TRBJ2-2; D uncertain. Trimming removed 3 bases from V and 0 bases from J, with 5 bases in between. The CDR3 has 14 residues. Germline CDR1 reads LGHNA; CDR2 reads YNFKEQ. This chain's CDR3 is CASSHPSNTGELFF. The CDR3 DNA reads as TGTGCCAGCAGCCACCCTTCGAACACCGGGGAGCTGTTTTTT.